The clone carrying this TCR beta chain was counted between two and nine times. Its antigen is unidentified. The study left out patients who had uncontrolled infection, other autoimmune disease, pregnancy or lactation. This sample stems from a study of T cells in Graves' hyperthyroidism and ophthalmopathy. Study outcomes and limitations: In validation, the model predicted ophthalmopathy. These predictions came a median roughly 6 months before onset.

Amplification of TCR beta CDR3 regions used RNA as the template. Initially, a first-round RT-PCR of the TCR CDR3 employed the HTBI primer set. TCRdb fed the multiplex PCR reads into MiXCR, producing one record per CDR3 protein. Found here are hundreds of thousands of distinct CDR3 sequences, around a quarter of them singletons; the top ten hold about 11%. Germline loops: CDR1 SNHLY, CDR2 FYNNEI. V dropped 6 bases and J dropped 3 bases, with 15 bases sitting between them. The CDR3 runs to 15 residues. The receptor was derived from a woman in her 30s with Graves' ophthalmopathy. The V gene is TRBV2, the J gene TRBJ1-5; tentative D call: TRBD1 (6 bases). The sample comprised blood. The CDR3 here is CASRKMTGHNQPQHF. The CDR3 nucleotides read TGTGCCAGCAGGAAAATGACGGGACACAATCAGCCCCAGCATTTT.